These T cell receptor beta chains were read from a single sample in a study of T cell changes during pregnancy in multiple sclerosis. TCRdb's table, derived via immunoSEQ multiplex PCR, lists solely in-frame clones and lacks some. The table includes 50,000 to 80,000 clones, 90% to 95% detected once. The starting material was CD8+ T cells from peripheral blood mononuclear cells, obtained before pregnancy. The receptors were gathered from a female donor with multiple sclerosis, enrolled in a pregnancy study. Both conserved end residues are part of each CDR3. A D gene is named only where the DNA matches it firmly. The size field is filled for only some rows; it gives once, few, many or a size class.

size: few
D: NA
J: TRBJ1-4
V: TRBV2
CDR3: CASSADSATSTNEKLFF
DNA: TGTGCCAGCAGCGCGGACAGTGCAACCTCAACTAATGAAAAACTGTTTTTT

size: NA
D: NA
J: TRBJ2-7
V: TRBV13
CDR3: CASSSVGQREQYF
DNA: TGTGCCAGCAGCTCTGTCGGACAACGCGAGCAGTACTTC

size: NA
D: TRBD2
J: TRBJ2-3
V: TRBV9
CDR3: CASSGTSGTDTQYF
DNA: TGTGCCAGCAGCGGGACTAGCGGCACAGATACGCAGTATTTT

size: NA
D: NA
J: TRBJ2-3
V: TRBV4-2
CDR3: CASSPLSGVTDTQYF
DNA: TGTGCCAGCAGCCCTCTCTCGGGGGTGACAGATACGCAGTATTTT

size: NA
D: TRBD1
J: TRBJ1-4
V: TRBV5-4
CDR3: CASSKNRGDEKLFF
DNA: TGTGCCAGCAGCAAAAACAGGGGTGATGAAAAACTGTTTTTT

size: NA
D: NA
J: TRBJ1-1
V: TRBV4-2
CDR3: CASSQESTQGAFF
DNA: TGTGCCAGCAGCCAAGAATCTACCCAGGGAGCTTTCTTT

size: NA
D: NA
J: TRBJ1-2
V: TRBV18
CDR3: CASSPIYLGRRVGGYTF
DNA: TGTGCCAGCTCACCTATCTACCTCGGACGGCGGGTGGGTGGCTACACCTTC

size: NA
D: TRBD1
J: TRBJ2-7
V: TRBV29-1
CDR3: CSVVRDREYEQYF
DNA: TGCAGCGTCGTCCGGGACAGGGAGTACGAGCAGTACTTC

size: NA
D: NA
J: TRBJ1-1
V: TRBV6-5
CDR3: CASSYSSSNTEAFF
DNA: TGTGCCAGCAGTTACTCCTCCTCGAACACTGAAGCTTTCTTT

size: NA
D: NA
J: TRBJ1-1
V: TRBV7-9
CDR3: CAMDGHMNTEAFF
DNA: TGTGCCATGGACGGACACATGAACACTGAAGCTTTCTTT

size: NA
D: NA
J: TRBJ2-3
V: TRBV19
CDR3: CASKGTTTDTQYF
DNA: TGTGCCAGTAAGGGGACAACAACAGATACGCAGTATTTT

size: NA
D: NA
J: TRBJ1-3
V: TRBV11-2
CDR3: CASSVELGSFSGNTIYF
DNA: TGTGCCAGCAGCGTCGAACTAGGCAGCTTCTCTGGAAACACCATATATTTT